These 20 T cell receptor beta chains were sequenced from one sample in a study of T cells in Graves' hyperthyroidism and ophthalmopathy (dated by TCRdb to the late 2010s). The library was prepared using multiplex PCR. Data came from an Illumina HiSeq 2000. TCR beta CDR3 regions were amplified from RNA transcripts. For the first round of RT-PCR on the TCR CDR3, the HTBI primer set was used together with the Qiagen OneStep RT-PCR kit. In-frame beta chains were kept once TCRdb had trimmed the public reads at Q25 with fastp and called clones with MiXCR. Identical CDR3 protein sequences are pooled into one entry, listed with their most common genes and DNA. Present in this sample are nearly 250,000 distinct CDR3 sequences, approximately 16% of which were seen just once. The ten most abundant clones make up 25% to 30% of the sample. The source material was blood. The receptors stem from a woman aged 18-29 years with Graves' ophthalmopathy.

At least ten counts were recorded for this clonotype. The V call is TRBV10-2, the J call TRBJ1-2; 8 bases map to TRBD1. V was pared by 3 bases and J by 3 bases, with 12 bases of the junction left unmatched. The length of the CDR3 is 17 residues. Germline-derived CDR1 and CDR2 are WSHSY and SAAADI. The CDR3 sequence: CASSDRTGRSEDYGYTF. The CDR3 DNA is TGCGCCAGCAGTGATCGGACAGGGAGAAGTGAGGACTATGGCTACACCTTC.

The chain links TRBV28 to TRBJ2-5, with 8 positions matching TRBD1. The CDR3 has 16 amino acids. J was trimmed by 5 bases and V by 4 bases; bases with no gene match: 12. Per germline, CDR1 MDHEN and CDR2 SYDVKM. CDR3 coding DNA: TGTGCCAGCAGTTCTCGGTCAGGGGGCTTGGGGGAGACCCAGTACTTC. This translates into CASSSRSGGLGETQYF. Full variable domain (rest looked up from reference TRBV28 and TRBJ2-5): DVKVTQSSRYLVKRTGEKVFLECVQDMDHENMFWYRQDPGLGLRLIYFSYDVKMKEKGDIPEGYSVSREKKERFSLILESASTNQTSMYLCASSSRSGGLGETQYFGPGTRLLVL.

This clonotype occurred many times. J is TRBJ1-1 and V is TRBV5-1; D might be TRBD1 (5 bases). Looked up from germline, CDR1 is SGHRS and CDR2 is YFSETQ. This CDR3 is 16 amino acids long. The V end was cut by 0 bases, the J end by 2 bases, with 14 bases between. DNA of the CDR3: TGCGCCAGCAGCTTGGCCATCGCAGGGCCAAACACTGAAGCTTTCTTT. As protein: CASSLAIAGPNTEAFF.

CDR3 amino acids: CSVSYPGTSGRAAVSRNYEQYF. DNA of the CDR3: TGCAGCGTCTCCTACCCCGGGACTAGCGGGAGGGCCGCCGTTTCTCGGAACTACGAGCAGTACTTC. V is TRBV29-1 and J is TRBJ2-7; 16 positions agree with TRBD2. The CDR3 spans 22 residues. The J segment lost 3 bases and the V segment lost 6 bases, leaving 26 bases of the junction unmatched. Looked up from germline, CDR1 is SQVTM and CDR2 is ANQGSEA.

At least ten counts were recorded for this clonotype. This sequence joins TRBV7-2 and TRBJ2-5; D possibly corresponds to TRBD2 (6 bases). The germline V and J ends were trimmed by 1 base and 1 base, with 13 bases remaining between them. CDR1 and CDR2 from the germline V gene are SGHTA and FQGNSA. The CDR3 spans 16 residues. The CDR3 reads CASSLVGGTLQETQYF. CDR3 in DNA: TGTGCCAGCAGCTTAGTGGGCGGGACTCTCCAAGAGACCCAGTACTTC. Filled out from reference TRBV7-2 and TRBJ2-5, the complete variable domain reads GAGVSQSPSNKVTEKGKDVELRCDPISGHTALYWYRQSLGQGLEFLIYFQGNSAPDKSGLPSDRFSAERTGGSVSTLTIQRTQQEDSAVYLCASSLVGGTLQETQYFGPGTRLLVL.

This clonotype was found many times. The gene calls are TRBV5-1 and TRBJ2-1; perhaps TRBD2 as D (5 bases). CDR3 length: 20 residues. Germline CDR1 reads SGHRS; CDR2 reads YFSETQ. The germline V and J ends were trimmed by 7 bases and 0 bases, with 29 bases remaining between them. This chain's CDR3 is CASRPRVGSVSLSSYNEQFF. The DNA of the CDR3 is TGCGCCAGCCGACCCCGAGTTGGTAGCGTTTCCCTGAGCTCCTACAATGAGCAGTTCTTC.

This clonotype was seen a few times. The rearrangement joins TRBV20-1 to TRBJ2-2; 8 bases are a match to TRBD2. Germline V gives CDR1 DFQATT, CDR2 SNEGSKA (reference sequence). The V gene end was trimmed by 3 bases and the J gene end by 2 bases; junction bases not matched to a gene: 11. CDR3 length equals 17 residues. In DNA form, the CDR3 reads TGCAGTGCTAGCGGCATTTTCGGGGGGGCCAACACCGGGGAGCTGTTTTTT. It codes for CSASGIFGGANTGELFF.

The chain couples TRBV5-1 to TRBJ1-1; D is unclear. Trimming stripped 3 bases from V and 1 base from J, with 16 bases between. The CDR3 totals 16 residues. The V gene's germline CDR1 is SGHRS and CDR2 YFSETQ. The CDR3 sequence: CASSSAATRSNTEAFF. CDR3 nucleotide sequence: TGCGCCAGCAGCTCGGCCGCGACAAGGTCGAACACTGAAGCTTTCTTT. The full variable domain, its missing parts supplied by reference TRBV5-1 and TRBJ1-1, is KAGVTQTPRYLIKTRGQQVTLSCSPISGHRSVSWYQQTPGQGLQFLFEYFSETQRNKGNFPGRFSGRQFSNSRSEMNVSTLELGDSALYLCASSSAATRSNTEAFFGQGTRLTVV.

This clonotype was detected many times. V is TRBV10-3 and J is TRBJ2-5; tentatively, D is TRBD1 or TRBD2 (5 bases each). The CDR3 extends over 13 amino acids. Trimming stripped 9 bases from V and 1 base from J, with 12 bases between. Germline loops: CDR1 ENHRY, CDR2 SYGVKD. CDR3 in DNA: TGTGCCATAGGGACGCTCCCCCAAGAGACCCAGTACTTC. Its protein is CAIGTLPQETQYF.

This clonotype was recorded many times. CDR3 amino acids: CASRDRGSSNQPQHF. In nucleotides, the CDR3 is TGTGCCAGCAGGGACAGGGGAAGTAGCAATCAGCCCCAGCATTTT. V is TRBV6-1 and J is TRBJ1-5; 9 bases are shared with TRBD1. Unmatched junction bases numbered 3, after V lost 6 bases and J lost 0 bases. Germline V gene sequence: CDR1 MNHNS, CDR2 SASEGT. The CDR3 sequence is 15 residues long.

This clonotype was picked up many times. The rearrangement links TRBV4-2 to TRBJ1-6; D might be TRBD1 (6 bases). The germline V gene encodes CDR1 LGHNA and CDR2 YNFKEQ. V lost 3 bases to trimming and J lost 6 bases, with 9 bases between them. This CDR3 is 14 amino acids long. This chain's CDR3 is CASSHGQSNSPLHF. In nucleotides, the CDR3 is TGTGCCAGCAGCCACGGACAGAGTAATTCACCCCTCCACTTT.

This clonotype has at least ten counts. CDR3 loop: CASSRRASEGDTQYF. DNA of the CDR3: TGTGCCAGCAGCCGCCGGGCTAGCGAGGGAGATACGCAGTATTTT. The rearrangement uses TRBV5-4 and TRBJ2-3; D is possibly TRBD2 (6 bases). Germline V gives CDR1 SGHNT, CDR2 YYREEE (reference sequence). The CDR3 runs 15 residues. The V gene lost 4 bases and the J gene lost 5 bases, with 17 bases spanning the gap.

This clonotype was observed at least ten times. The rearrangement links TRBV6-5 to TRBJ2-2; D unclear. Germline-derived CDR1 and CDR2 are MNHEY and SVGAGI. The CDR3 is 16 amino acids. Trimming stripped 2 bases from V and 4 bases from J, with 14 bases between. The CDR3 protein is CASSYRVLGGTGELFF. The CDR3, as DNA: TGTGCCAGCAGTTACAGGGTCTTGGGCGGCACCGGGGAGCTGTTTTTT.

Ten or more counts support this clonotype. The chain is built from TRBV25-1 and TRBJ1-1; TRBD1 is a possible D gene (5 bases). This CDR3 has 16 amino acids. V lost 4 bases and J 1 base, leaving 16 bases between the germline ends. Germline V CDR1 and CDR2: MGHDK, SYGVNS. In DNA, the CDR3 is TGTGCCAGCAGTGGTCGTGGGGCAGTCGGGAACACTGAAGCTTTCTTT. It encodes CASSGRGAVGNTEAFF. The full variable domain, with the rest looked up from reference TRBV25-1 and TRBJ1-1, is EADIYQTPRYLVIGTGKKITLECSQTMGHDKMYWYQQDPGMELHLIHYSYGVNSTEKGDLSSESTVSRIRTEHFPLTLESARPSHTSQYLCASSGRGAVGNTEAFFGQGTRLTVV.

Many counts were recorded for this clonotype. The chain joins TRBV6-2 or TRBV6-3 to TRBJ2-7; D is unclear. Trimming cost V 0 bases and J 5 bases, with 5 bases left between them. CDR1 is MNHEY, CDR2 SVGEGT, per germline. The CDR3 runs 12 residues. Written as DNA, the CDR3 is TGTGCCAGCAGTTACTCGATTGACGAGCAGTACTTC. Its protein product is CASSYSIDEQYF.

Many counts were recorded for this clonotype. The chain links TRBV27 to TRBJ2-5; D call uncertain. There are 16 residues in the CDR3. Germline CDR1 is MNHEY and CDR2 is SMNVEV (reference sequence). Trimming cost V 4 bases and J 0 bases, with 15 bases left between them. The CDR3 protein is CASSSQHPRDQETQYF. CDR3 DNA sequence: TGTGCCAGCAGTTCTCAACACCCCAGAGACCAAGAGACCCAGTACTTC.

This clonotype was seen ten or more times. This chain joins TRBV28 and TRBJ1-2, with 7 positions matching TRBD1. The CDR3 extends over 13 amino acids. V was pared by 6 bases and J by 7 bases, with 8 bases of the junction left unmatched. CDR1 and CDR2 (germline): MDHEN, SYDVKM. Here the CDR3 reads CASRPPGQTGYTF. The CDR3 coding sequence is TGTGCCAGCAGGCCACCGGGACAGACTGGCTACACCTTC.

Ten or more counts support this clonotype. The J gene is TRBJ2-6, the V gene TRBV11-1, with D maybe TRBD1 (5 bases). The germline V gene encodes CDR1 SGHAT and CDR2 FQDESV (reference sequence). V was trimmed by 6 bases and J by 0 bases, leaving 12 bases between them. The CDR3 contains 16 residues. In DNA, the CDR3 is TGTGCCAGCAGTTACACAACAGGCTCTGGGGCCAACGTCCTGACTTTC. It specifies CASSYTTGSGANVLTF.

Ten or more counts support this clonotype. The CDR3 is CASSATGVGELFF. The CDR3 coding sequence is TGTGCCAGCAGCGCAACAGGGGTCGGGGAGCTGTTTTTT. The chain joins TRBV7-9 to TRBJ2-2; 7 bases fit TRBD1. The CDR3 sequence is 13 residues long. Losses at the gene ends were 5 bases for V and 7 bases for J; bases not matched to a gene: 4. Per the germline V gene, CDR1 is SEHNR and CDR2 is FQNEAQ (reference sequence).

This clonotype was counted at least ten times. The chain employs TRBV11-3 and TRBJ1-1, with D unclear. Per the germline V gene, CDR1 is SGHNT and CDR2 is YENEEA. The CDR3 is 13 residues long. V lost 3 bases and J lost 5, with 10 bases in between. The CDR3 here is CASSLGSWTEAFF. CDR3 nucleotides: TGTGCCAGCAGCTTGGGGTCGTGGACTGAAGCTTTCTTT.